This T cell receptor (beta chain) was recorded in a study of cytomegalovirus exposure and HLA in healthy donors. The primer mix had 60 Vbeta and 13 Jbeta primers. Sequencing was performed with immunoSEQ multiplex PCR; in TCRdb, only in-frame clones are kept and a portion is missing. The profile shows about 210,000 clones, approximately 83% of them singletons. To note about this clone: Its antigen is unknown.

Regarding the study as a whole: In a later analysis, at a false discovery rate of 0.05, some 17,000 TCR beta sequences were associated with HLA alleles.

The trim removed 5 bases at V and 6 bases at J, leaving 0 bases unmatched. The germline V gene encodes CDR1 SGHRS and CDR2 YFSETQ. This CDR3 has 11 residues. The chain combines TRBV5-1 with TRBJ2-3; 7 bases line up with TRBD2. The TCR was taken from a woman aged 45-65 years in good health and CMV-seropositive. Sequencing was carried out using PBMCs. CDR3 DNA sequence: TGCGCCAGCAGACTAGCGGATACGCAGTATTTT. Translated, it gives CASRLADTQYF.